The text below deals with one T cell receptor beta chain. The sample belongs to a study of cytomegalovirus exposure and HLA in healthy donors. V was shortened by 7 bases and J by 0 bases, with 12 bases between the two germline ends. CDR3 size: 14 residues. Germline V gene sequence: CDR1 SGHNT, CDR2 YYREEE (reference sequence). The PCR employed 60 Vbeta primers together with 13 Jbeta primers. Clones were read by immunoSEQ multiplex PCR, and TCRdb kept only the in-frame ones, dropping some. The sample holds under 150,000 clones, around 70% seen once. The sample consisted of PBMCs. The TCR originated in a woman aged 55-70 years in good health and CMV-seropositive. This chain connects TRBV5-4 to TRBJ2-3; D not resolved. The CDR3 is CASCSGRSTDTQYF. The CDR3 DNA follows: TGTGCCAGCTGCTCTGGCCGAAGCACAGATACGCAGTATTTT.